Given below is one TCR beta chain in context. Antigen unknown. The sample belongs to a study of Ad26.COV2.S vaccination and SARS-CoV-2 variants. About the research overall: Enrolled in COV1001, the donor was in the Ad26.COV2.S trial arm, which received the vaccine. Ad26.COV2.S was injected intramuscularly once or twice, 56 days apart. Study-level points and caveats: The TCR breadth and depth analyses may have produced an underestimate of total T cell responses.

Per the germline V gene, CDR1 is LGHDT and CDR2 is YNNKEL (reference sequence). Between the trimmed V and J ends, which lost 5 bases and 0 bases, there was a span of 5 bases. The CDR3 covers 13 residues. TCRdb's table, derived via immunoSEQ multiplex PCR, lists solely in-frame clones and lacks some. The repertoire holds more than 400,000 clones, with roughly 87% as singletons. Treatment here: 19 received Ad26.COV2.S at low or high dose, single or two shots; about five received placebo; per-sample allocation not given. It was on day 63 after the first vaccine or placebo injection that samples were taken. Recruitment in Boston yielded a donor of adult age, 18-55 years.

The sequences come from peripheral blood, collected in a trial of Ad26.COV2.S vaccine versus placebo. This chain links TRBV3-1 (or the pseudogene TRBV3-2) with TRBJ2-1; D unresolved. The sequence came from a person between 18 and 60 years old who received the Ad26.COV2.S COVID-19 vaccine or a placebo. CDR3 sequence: CASSADSYNEQFF. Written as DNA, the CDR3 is TGTGCCAGCAGCGCCGACTCCTACAATGAGCAGTTCTTC.